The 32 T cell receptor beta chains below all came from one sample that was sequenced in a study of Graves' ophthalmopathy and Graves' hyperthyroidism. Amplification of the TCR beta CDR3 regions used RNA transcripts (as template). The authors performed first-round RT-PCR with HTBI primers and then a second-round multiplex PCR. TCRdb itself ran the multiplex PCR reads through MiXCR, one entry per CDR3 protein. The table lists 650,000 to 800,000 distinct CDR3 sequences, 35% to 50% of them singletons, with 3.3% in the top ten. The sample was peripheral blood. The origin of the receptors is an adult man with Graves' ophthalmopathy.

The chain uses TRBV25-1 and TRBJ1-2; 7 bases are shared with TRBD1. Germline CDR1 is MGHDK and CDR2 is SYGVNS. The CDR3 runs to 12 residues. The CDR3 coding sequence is TGTGCTAGAGTAGGGACAGACTATGGCTACACCTTC. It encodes CARVGTDYGYTF.

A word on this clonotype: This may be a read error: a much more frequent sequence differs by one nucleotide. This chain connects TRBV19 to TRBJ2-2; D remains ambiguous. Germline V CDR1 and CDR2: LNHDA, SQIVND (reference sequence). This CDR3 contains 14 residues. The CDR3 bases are TGTGCCAGTAGTTTGACACCGAACACCAGGGAGCTGTTTTTT. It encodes CASSLTPNTRELFF.

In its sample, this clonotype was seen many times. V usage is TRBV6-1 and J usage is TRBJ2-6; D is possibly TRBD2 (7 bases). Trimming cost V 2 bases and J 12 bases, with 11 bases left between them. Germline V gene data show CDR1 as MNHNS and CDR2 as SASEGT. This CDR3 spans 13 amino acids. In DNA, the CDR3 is TGTGCCAGCAGTGAACGGCGGGGGCCCGTCCTGACTTTC. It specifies CASSERRGPVLTF.

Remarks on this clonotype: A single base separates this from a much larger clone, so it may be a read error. For the CDR3, the DNA is TGTGTCAGCAGGACGTCGGGGGCTAACTATGGCTACACCTTC. Amino acid sequence: CVSRTSGANYGYTF. This rearrangement joins TRBV6-6 to TRBJ1-2; perhaps TRBD1 as D (5 bases). There are 14 residues in the CDR3. Germline CDR1 MNHNY, CDR2 SVGAGI (reference sequence).

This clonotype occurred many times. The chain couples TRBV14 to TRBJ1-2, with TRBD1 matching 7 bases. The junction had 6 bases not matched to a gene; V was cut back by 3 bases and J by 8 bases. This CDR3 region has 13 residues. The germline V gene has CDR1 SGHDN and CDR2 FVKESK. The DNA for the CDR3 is TGTGCCAGCAGCCACGGCAGGGGGGTAGGCTACACCTTC. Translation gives CASSHGRGVGYTF.

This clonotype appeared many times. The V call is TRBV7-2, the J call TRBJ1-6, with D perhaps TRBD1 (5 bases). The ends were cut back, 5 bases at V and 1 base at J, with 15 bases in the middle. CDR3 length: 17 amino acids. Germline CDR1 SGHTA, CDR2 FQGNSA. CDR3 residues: CASSHTTASSYNSPLHF. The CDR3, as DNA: TGTGCCAGCAGCCACACGACAGCAAGTTCCTATAATTCACCCCTCCACTTT.

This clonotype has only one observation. The CDR3 protein is CSVEGGAGTEAFF. In nucleotides, the CDR3 is TGCAGCGTTGAAGGGGGCGCGGGAACTGAAGCTTTCTTT. The gene calls are TRBV29-1 and TRBJ1-1; tentatively, D is TRBD1 (5 bases). The CDR3 has 13 amino acids. The germline V gene encodes CDR1 SQVTM and CDR2 ANQGSEA. V gave up 1 base and J gave up 5 bases, with 11 bases separating them.

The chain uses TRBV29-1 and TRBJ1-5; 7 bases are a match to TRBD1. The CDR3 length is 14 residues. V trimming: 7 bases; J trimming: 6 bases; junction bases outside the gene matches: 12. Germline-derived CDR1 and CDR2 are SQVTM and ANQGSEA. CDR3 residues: CSGIVEGAGQPQHF. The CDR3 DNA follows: TGCAGCGGTATCGTGGAGGGGGCAGGTCAGCCCCAGCATTTT.

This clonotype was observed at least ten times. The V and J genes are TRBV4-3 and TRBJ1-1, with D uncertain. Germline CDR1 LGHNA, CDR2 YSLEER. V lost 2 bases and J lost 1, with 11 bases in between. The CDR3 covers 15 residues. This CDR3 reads CASSQSPTGNTEAFF. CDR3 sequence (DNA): TGCGCCAGCAGCCAAAGCCCGACCGGGAACACTGAAGCTTTCTTT.

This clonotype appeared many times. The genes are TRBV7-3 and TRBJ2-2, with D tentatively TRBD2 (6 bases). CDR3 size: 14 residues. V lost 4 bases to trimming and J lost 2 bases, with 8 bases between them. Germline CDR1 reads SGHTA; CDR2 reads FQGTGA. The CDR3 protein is CASSSGANTGELFF. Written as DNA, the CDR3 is TGTGCCAGCAGCTCGGGAGCTAACACCGGGGAGCTGTTTTTT.

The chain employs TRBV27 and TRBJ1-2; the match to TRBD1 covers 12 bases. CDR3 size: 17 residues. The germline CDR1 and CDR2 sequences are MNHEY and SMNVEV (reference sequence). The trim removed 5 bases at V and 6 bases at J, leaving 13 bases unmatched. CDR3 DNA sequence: TGTGCCAGCAGTCTGCACCGAAGGGACAGGGGGCGGAATGGCTACACCTTC. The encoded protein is CASSLHRRDRGRNGYTF.

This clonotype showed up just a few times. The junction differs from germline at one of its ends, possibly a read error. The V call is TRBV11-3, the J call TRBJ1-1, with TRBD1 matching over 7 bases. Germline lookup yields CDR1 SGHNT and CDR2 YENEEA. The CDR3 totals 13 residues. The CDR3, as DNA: TGCGCCAGCAGCCGGTACAGGGGCACTGAAGCTTTCTTT. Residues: CASSRYRGTEAFF.

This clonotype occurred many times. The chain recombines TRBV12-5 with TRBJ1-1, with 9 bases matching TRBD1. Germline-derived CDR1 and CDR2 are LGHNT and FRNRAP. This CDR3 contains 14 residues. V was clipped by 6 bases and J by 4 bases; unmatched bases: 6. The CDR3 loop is CASGSGQGLTEAFF. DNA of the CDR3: TGTGCTAGTGGGTCGGGACAGGGACTCACTGAAGCTTTCTTT. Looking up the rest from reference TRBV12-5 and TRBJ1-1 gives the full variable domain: DARVTQTPRHKVTEMGQEVTMRCQPILGHNTVFWYRQTMMQGLELLAYFRNRAPLDDSGMPKDRFSAEMPDATLATLKIQPSEPRDSAVYFCASGSGQGLTEAFFGQGTRLTVV.

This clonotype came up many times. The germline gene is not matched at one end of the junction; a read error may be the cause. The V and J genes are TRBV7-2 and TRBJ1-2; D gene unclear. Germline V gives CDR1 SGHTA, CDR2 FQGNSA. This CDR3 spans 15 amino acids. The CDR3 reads CASSLARTRGGGYTF. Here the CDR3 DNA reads TGTGCCAGCAGTTTAGCAAGGACTCGCGGTGGGGGCTACACCTTC.

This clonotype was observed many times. CDR3 amino acids: CATATGPETQYF. CDR3 DNA sequence: TGTGCCACCGCGACAGGGCCGGAGACCCAGTACTTC. This chain joins TRBV2 and TRBJ2-5; 7 nucleotides align to TRBD1. Germline CDR1 SNHLY, CDR2 FYNNEI. Trimming cost V 10 bases and J 5 bases; bases outside gene matches: 7. The CDR3 length is 12 residues.

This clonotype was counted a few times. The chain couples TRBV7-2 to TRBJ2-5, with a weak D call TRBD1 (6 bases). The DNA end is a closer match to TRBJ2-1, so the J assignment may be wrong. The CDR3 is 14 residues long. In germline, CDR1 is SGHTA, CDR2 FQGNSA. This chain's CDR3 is CASSLAGHIHEQFF. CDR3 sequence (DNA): TGTGCCAGCAGCTTAGCGGGACACATCCATGAGCAGTTCTTC.

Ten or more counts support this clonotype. The CDR3 spells CASNLGTFQPQHF. The CDR3 DNA sequence: TGTGCCAGCAACCTGGGAACGTTTCAGCCCCAGCATTTT. V is TRBV12-3 or TRBV12-4 and J is TRBJ1-5; D gene uncertain. Trimming removed 7 bases from V and 6 bases from J, with 13 bases in between. The CDR3 covers 13 residues.

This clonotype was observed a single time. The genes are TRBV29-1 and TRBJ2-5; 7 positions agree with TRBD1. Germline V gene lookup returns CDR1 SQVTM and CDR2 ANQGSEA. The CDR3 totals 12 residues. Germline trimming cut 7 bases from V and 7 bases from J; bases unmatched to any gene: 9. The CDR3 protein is CSARQGDATQYF. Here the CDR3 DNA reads TGCAGCGCCAGACAGGGTGATGCGACCCAGTACTTC.

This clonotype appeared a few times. This CDR3 reads CASSFRETDTQYF. The CDR3 nucleotides read TGTGCCAGCAGCTTCCGGGAGACAGATACGCAGTATTTT. This chain joins TRBV7-3 and TRBJ2-3, with a weak D call TRBD2 (6 bases). This CDR3 has 13 residues. Germline V lookup: CDR1 SGHTA, CDR2 FQGTGA. V lost 3 bases and J 3 bases, leaving 7 bases between the germline ends.

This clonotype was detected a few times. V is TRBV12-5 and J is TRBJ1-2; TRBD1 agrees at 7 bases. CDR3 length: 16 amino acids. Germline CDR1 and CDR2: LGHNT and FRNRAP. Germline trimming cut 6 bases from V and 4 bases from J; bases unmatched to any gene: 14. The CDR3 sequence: CASGSLPQGRGYGYTF. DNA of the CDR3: TGTGCTAGTGGCTCTCTCCCACAGGGGCGAGGCTATGGCTACACCTTC.

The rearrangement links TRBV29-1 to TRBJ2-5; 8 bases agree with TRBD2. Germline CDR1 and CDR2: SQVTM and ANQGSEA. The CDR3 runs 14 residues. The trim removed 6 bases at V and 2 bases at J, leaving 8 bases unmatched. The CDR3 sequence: CSVFAGGPQETQYF. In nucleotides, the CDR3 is TGCAGCGTCTTCGCGGGAGGCCCTCAAGAGACCCAGTACTTC.

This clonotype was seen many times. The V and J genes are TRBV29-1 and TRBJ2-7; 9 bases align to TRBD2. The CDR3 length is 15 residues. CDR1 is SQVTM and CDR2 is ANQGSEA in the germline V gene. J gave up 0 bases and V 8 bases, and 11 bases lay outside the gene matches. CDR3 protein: CSTYVAGDNSYEQYF. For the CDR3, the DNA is TGCAGCACATACGTAGCGGGAGATAACTCCTACGAGCAGTACTTC.

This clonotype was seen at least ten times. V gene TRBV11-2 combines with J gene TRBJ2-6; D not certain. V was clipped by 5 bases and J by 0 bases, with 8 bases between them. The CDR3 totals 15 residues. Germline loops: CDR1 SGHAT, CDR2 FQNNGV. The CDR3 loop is CASSPTYSGANVLTF. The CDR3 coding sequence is TGTGCCAGCAGCCCAACCTACTCTGGGGCCAACGTCCTGACTTTC.

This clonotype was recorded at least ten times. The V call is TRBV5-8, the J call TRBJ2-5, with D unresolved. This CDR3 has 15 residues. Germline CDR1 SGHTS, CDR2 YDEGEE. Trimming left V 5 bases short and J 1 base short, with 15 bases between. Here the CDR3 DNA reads TGTGCCAGCAGTTCACACAAGGGCCCCCAAGAGACCCAGTACTTC. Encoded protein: CASSSHKGPQETQYF.

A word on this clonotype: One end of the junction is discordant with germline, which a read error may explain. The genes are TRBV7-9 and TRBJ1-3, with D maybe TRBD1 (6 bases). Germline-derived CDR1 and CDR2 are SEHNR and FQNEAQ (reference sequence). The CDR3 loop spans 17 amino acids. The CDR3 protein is CASSRLGGQFVGNTIYF. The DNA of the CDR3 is TGCGCCAGCAGCCGGCTCGGAGGACAGTTCGTCGGAAACACCATATATTTT.

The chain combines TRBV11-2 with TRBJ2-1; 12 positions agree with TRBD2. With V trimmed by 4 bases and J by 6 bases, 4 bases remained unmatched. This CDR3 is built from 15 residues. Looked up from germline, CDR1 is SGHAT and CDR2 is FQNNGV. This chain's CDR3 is CASSSGLAGLNEQFF. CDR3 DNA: TGTGCCAGCAGCTCGGGACTAGCGGGCCTCAATGAGCAGTTCTTC.

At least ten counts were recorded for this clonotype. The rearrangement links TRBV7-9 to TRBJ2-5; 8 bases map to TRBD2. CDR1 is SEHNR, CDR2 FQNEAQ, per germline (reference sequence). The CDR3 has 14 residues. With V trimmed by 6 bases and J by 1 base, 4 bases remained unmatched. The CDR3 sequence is CASSLTSGQETQYF. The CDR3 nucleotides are TGTGCCAGCAGTCTCACTAGCGGCCAAGAGACCCAGTACTTC.

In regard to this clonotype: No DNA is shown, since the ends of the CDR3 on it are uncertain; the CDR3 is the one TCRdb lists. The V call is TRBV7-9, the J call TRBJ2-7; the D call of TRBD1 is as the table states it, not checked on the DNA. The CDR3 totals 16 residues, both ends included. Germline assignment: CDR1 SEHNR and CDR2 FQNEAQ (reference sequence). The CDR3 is CASSLPWGQGSDEQHF.

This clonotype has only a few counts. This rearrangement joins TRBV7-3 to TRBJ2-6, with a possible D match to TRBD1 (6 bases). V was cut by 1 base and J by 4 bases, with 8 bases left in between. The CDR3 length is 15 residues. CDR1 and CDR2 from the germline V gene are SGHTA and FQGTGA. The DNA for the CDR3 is TGTGCCAGCAGCTTAATCGGGACAGGGGCCAACGTCCTGACTTTC. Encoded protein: CASSLIGTGANVLTF.

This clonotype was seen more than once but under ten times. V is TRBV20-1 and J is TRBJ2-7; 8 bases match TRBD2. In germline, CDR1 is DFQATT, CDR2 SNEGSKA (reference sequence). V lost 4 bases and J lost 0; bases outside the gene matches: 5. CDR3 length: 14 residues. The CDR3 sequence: CSATKRGTSYEQYF. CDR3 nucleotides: TGCAGTGCTACGAAGCGGGGGACCTCCTACGAGCAGTACTTC.

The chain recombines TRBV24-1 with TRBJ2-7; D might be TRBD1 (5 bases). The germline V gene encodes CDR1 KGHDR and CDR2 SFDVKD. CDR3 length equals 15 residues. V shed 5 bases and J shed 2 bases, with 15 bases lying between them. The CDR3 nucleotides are TGTGCCACCAGTGCAATCTACAGGACCCCCTACGAGCAGTACTTC. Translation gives CATSAIYRTPYEQYF.

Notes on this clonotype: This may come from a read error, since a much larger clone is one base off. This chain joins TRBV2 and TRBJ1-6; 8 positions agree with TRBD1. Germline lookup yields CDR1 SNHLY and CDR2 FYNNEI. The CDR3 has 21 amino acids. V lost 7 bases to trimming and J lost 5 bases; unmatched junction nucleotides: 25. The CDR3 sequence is CASTNYPRGRGPLSDNSPLHF. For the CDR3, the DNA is TGTGCCAGCACAAACTACCCTCGGGGCAGGGGGCCACTCTCGGATAATTCACCCCTCCACTTT.